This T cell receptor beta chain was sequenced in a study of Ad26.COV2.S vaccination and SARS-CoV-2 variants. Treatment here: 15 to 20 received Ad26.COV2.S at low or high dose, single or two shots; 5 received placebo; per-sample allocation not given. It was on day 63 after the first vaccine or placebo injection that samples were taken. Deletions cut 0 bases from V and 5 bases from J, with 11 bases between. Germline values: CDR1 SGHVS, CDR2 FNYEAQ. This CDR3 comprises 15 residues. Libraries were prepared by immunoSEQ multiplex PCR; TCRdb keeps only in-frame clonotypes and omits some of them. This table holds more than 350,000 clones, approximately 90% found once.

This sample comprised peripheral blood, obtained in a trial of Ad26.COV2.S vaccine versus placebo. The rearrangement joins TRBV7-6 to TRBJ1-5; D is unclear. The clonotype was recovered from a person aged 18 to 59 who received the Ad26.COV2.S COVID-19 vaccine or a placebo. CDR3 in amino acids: CASSLAAGGDQPQHF. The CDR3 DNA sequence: TGTGCCAGCAGCTTAGCTGCAGGCGGCGATCAGCCCCAGCATTTT.